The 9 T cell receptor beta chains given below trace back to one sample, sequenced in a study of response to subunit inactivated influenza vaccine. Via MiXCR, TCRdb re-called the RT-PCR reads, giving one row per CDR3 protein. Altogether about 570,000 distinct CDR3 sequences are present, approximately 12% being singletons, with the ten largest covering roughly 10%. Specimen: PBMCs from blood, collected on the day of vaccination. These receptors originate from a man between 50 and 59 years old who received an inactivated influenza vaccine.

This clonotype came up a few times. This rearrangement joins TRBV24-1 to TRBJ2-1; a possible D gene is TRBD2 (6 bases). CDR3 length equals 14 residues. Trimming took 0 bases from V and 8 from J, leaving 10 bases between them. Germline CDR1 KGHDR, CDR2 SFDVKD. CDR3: CATSDLMRDHEQFF. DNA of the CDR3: TGTGCCACCAGTGATTTGATGCGGGACCATGAGCAGTTCTTC.

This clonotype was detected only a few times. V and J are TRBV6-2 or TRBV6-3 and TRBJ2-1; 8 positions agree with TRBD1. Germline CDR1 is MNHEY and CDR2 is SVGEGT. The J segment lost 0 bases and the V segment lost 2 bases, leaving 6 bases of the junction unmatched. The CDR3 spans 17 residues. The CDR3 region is CASSYAGGIASYNEQFF. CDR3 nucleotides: TGTGCCAGCAGTTACGCAGGGGGCATCGCCTCCTACAATGAGCAGTTCTTC.

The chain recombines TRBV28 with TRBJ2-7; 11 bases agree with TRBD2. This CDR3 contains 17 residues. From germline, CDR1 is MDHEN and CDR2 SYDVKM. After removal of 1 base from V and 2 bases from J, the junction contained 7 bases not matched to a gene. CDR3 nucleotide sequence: TGTGCCAGCAGTTTATATGGGTCTAGCGGGAGGACCTACGAGCAGTACTTC. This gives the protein CASSLYGSSGRTYEQYF. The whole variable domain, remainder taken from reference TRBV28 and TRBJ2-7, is DVKVTQSSRYLVKRTGEKVFLECVQDMDHENMFWYRQDPGLGLRLIYFSYDVKMKEKGDIPEGYSVSREKKERFSLILESASTNQTSMYLCASSLYGSSGRTYEQYFGPGTRLTVT.

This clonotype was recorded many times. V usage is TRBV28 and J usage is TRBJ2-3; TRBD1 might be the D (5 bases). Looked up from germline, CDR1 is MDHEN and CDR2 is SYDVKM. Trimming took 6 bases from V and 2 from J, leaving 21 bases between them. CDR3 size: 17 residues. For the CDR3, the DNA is TGTGCCAGCAGGGATGATCCGCAGGGTAGTGTCACAGATACGCAGTATTTT. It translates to CASRDDPQGSVTDTQYF.

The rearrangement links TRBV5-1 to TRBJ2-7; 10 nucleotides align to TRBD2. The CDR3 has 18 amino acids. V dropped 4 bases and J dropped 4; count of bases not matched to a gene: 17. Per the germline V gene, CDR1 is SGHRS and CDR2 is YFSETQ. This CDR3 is CASSRAAGGPVSSYEQYF. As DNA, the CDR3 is TGCGCCAGCAGCCGAGCAGCGGGAGGGCCGGTTAGCTCTTACGAGCAGTACTTC.

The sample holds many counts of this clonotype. The CDR3 nucleotides are TGCGCCAGCAGCCTGGGGACTTCAGGCGGAGATACGCAGTATTTT. Translated, it gives CASSLGTSGGDTQYF. The rearrangement links TRBV4-3 to TRBJ2-3; D possibly corresponds to TRBD2 (6 bases). V was cut by 4 bases and J by 5 bases, with 16 bases left in between. The CDR3 loop spans 15 amino acids. Germline V gene lookup returns CDR1 LGHNA and CDR2 YSLEER.

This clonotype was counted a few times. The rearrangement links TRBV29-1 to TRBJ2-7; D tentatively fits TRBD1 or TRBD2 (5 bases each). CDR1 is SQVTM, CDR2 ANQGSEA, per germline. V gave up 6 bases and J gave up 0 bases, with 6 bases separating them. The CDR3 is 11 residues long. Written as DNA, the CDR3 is TGCAGCGTGGGACCCTCCTACGAGCAGTACTTC. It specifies CSVGPSYEQYF.

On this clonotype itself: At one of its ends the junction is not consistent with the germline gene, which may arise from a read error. The CDR3 loop is CSVEDRGSGSTQCF. CDR3 DNA sequence: TGCAGCGTTGAAGATCGGGGTAGCGGGAGCACCCAGTGCTTC. The J gene is TRBJ2-5, the V gene TRBV29-1; 9 bases are a match to TRBD2. Germline CDR1 reads SQVTM; CDR2 reads ANQGSEA. The CDR3 sequence is 14 residues long.

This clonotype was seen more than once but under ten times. The CDR3 protein is CASSLAPGSEYEQYF. Written as DNA, the CDR3 is TGCGCCAGCAGCTTGGCGCCAGGGAGTGAGTACGAGCAGTACTTC. This chain uses TRBV5-1 with TRBJ2-7; D may correspond to TRBD1 or TRBD2 (5 bases each). There are 15 residues in the CDR3. V shed 0 bases and J shed 4 bases, with 14 bases lying between them. Germline assignment: CDR1 SGHRS and CDR2 YFSETQ.